A single T cell receptor (beta chain) is shown here with its context. These data originate in a study of T cell responses to AZD1222 COVID-19 vaccine. Method: immunoSEQ multiplex PCR; TCRdb's copy keeps in-frame clones and lacks some. This sample has about 160,000 clones, with around 89% found just once. The CDR3 totals 14 residues. CDR1 and CDR2 (germline): SGHTA, FQGNSA. The V end lost 1 base, the J end lost 4 bases, and 10 bases lay between the germline ends. This sequence was found in an adult who received the AZD1222 COVID-19 vaccine. This rearrangement joins TRBV7-2 to TRBJ1-1, with D possibly TRBD1 on 5 matching bases. The input for sequencing was peripheral blood, taken 28 days after the second AZD1222 dose. CDR3 in amino acids: CASSLGRRATEAFF. The CDR3 nucleotides read TGTGCCAGCAGCTTAGGGCGCAGGGCCACTGAAGCTTTCTTT.